This T cell receptor beta chain was profiled in a study of cytomegalovirus exposure and HLA in healthy donors. The protocol was immunoSEQ multiplex PCR, while the TCRdb copy is restricted to in-frame clones and leaves out a portion. The sample yields under 150,000 clones, around nine tenths seen once. The CDR3 loop spans 14 amino acids. Trimming took off 4 bases at V and 5 bases at J, with 14 bases between the two ends. Germline-derived CDR1 and CDR2 are SNHLY and FYNNEI. Sequencing was performed on PBMCs. The sequence derives from a man aged 18 to 29 in good health and CMV-seropositive. The V gene is TRBV2, the J gene TRBJ2-5; D not certain. The CDR3 nucleotides are TGTGCCAGCAGTGTAGGAGTACCGGCGGAGACCCAGTACTTC. This sequence encodes CASSVGVPAETQYF. The full variable domain, completed using reference TRBV2 and TRBJ2-5, is EPEVTQTPSHQVTQMGQEVILRCVPISNHLYFYWYRQILGQKVEFLVSFYNNEISEKSEIFDDQFSVERPDGSNFTLKIRSTKLEDSAMYFCASSVGVPAETQYFGPGTRLLVL.